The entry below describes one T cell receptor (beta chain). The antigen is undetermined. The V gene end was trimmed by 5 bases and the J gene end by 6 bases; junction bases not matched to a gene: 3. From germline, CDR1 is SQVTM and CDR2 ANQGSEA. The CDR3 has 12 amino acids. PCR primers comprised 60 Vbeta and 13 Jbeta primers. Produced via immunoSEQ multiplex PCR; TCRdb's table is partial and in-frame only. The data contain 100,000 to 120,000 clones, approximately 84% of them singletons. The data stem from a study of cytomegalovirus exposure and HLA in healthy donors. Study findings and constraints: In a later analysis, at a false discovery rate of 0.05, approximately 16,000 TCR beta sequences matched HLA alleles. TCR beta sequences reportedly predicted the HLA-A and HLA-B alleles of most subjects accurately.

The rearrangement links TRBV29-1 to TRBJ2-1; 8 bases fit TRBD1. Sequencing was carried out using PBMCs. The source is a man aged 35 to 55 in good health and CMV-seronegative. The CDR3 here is CSVYRGSNEQFF. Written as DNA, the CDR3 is TGCAGCGTTTACAGGGGGAGCAATGAGCAGTTCTTC.